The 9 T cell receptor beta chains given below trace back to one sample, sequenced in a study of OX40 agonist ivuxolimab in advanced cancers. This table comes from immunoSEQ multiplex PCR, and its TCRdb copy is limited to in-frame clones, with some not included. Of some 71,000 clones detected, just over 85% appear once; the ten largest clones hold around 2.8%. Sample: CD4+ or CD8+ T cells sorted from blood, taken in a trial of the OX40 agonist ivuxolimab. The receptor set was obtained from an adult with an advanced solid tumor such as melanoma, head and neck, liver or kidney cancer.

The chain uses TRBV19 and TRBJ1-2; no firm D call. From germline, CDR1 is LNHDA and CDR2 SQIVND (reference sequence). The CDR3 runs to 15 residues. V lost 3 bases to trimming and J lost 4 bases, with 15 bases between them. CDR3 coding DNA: TGTGCCAGTAGTATTGAGACGCGGCGGGGCTATGGCTACACCTTC. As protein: CASSIETRRGYGYTF.

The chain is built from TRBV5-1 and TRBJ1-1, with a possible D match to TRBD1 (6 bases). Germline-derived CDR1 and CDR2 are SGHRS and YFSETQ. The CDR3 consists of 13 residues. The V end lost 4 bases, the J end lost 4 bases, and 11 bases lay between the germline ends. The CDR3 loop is CASSLQGGTEAFF. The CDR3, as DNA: TGCGCCAGCAGCCTACAGGGTGGCACTGAAGCTTTCTTT.

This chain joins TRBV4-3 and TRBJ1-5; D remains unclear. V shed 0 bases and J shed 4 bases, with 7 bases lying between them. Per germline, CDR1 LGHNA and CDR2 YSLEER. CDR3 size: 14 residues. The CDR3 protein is CASSQDAQNQPQHF. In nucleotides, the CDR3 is TGCGCCAGCAGCCAAGATGCACAAAATCAGCCCCAGCATTTT.

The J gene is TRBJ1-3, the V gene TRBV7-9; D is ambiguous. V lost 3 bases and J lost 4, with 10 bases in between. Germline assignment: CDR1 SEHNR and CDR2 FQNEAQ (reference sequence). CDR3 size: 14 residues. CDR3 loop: CASSLSVGGNTIYF. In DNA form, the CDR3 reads TGTGCCAGCAGCTTGTCGGTGGGAGGAAACACCATATATTTT.

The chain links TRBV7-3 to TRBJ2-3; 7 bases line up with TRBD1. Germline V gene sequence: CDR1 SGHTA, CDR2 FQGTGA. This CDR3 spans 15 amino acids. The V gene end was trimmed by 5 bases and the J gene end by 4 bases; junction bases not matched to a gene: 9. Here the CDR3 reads CASSAYRGPADTQYF. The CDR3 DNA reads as TGTGCCAGCAGCGCCTACAGGGGTCCAGCAGATACGCAGTATTTT.

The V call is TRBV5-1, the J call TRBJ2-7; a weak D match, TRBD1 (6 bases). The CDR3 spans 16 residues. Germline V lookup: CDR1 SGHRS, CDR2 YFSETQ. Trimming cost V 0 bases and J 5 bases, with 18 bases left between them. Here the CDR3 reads CASSLVPDSAGNEQYF. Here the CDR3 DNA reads TGCGCCAGCAGCTTGGTCCCGGACAGCGCAGGGAACGAGCAGTACTTC.

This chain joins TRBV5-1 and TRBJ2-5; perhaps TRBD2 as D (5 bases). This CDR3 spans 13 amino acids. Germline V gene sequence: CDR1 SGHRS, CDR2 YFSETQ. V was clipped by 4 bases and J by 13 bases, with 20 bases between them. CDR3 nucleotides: TGCGCCAGCAGCCCGGAGGCGTCTGTAACATCGTACTTC. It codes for CASSPEASVTSYF.

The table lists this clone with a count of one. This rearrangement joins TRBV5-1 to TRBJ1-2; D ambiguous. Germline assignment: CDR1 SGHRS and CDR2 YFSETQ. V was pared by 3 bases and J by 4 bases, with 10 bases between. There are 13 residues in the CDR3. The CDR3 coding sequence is TGCGCCAGCAGCTCCCATGTCTCCTATGGCTACACCTTC. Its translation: CASSSHVSYGYTF.

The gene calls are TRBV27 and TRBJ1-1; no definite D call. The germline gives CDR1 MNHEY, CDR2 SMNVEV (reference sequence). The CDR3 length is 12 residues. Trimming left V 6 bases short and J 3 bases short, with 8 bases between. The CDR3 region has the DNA TGTGCCAGCAGGGGCCCGTACACTGAAGCTTTCTTT. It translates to CASRGPYTEAFF.